Shown below are 19 T cell receptor beta chains from a single sample sequenced in a study of long-term antiretroviral therapy in people with HIV. This was the immunoSEQ v3.0 assay at survey level. Assay used: immunoSEQ multiplex PCR; TCRdb lists only in-frame clones, some missing. The data hold roughly 39,000 clones, with 75% to 90% observed a single time. The sequences come from unsorted PBMCs, collected just before starting antiretroviral therapy. These receptors all come from a woman aged 18-29 years with HIV.

This chain connects TRBV7-3 to TRBJ2-1; 8 bases line up with TRBD1. Germline V lookup: CDR1 SGHTA, CDR2 FQGTGA. With V trimmed by 4 bases and J by 6 bases, 11 bases remained unmatched. The CDR3 sequence is 16 residues long. CDR3 coding DNA: TGTGCCAGCAGCTCGTCGGGGACAGGAGTGCGCAATGAGCAGTTCTTC. Its protein is CASSSSGTGVRNEQFF.

The chain is built from TRBV4-2 and TRBJ2-7, with 7 bases lining up with TRBD2. V trimming: 0 bases; J trimming: 1 base; junction bases outside the gene matches: 3. The CDR3 extends over 15 amino acids. The V gene's germline CDR1 is LGHNA and CDR2 YNFKEQ. The CDR3 nucleotides are TGTGCCAGCAGCCAAGAACTAGCGACGTCCTACGAGCAGTACTTC. This codes for CASSQELATSYEQYF.

This clone occurred a few times. The chain employs TRBV6-5 and TRBJ2-2; D is unclear. V shed 5 bases and J shed 1 base, with 11 bases lying between them. In germline, CDR1 is MNHEY, CDR2 SVGAGI. CDR3 length: 15 amino acids. The CDR3 region is CASSPSTRNTGELFF. In DNA form, the CDR3 reads TGTGCCAGCAGTCCATCTACACGGAACACCGGGGAGCTGTTTTTT.

This clone was detected once. The rearrangement joins TRBV9 to TRBJ2-7, with 11 bases that match TRBD2. This CDR3 spans 15 amino acids. Losses at the gene ends were 3 bases for V and 3 bases for J; bases not matched to a gene: 5. The germline gives CDR1 SGDLS, CDR2 YYNGEE. In DNA form, the CDR3 reads TGTGCCAGCAGCGGAGGGACTAGCGGACTCTACGAGCAGTACTTC. It encodes CASSGGTSGLYEQYF.

V gene TRBV19 combines with J gene TRBJ2-1; a weak D match, TRBD1 (6 bases). V lost 2 bases and J lost 7, with 6 bases in between. Germline lookup yields CDR1 LNHDA and CDR2 SQIVND (reference sequence). The CDR3 totals 12 residues. For the CDR3, the DNA is TGTGCCAGTAGTATAAGGGGGAATGAGCAGTTCTTC. Translation gives CASSIRGNEQFF.

The rearrangement joins TRBV19 to TRBJ2-7; weak D call: TRBD1 (6 bases). Germline CDR1 reads LNHDA; CDR2 reads SQIVND (reference sequence). The CDR3 spans 15 residues. The germline V and J ends were trimmed by 3 bases and 0 bases, with 12 bases remaining between them. CDR3 sequence: CASSIGTPHSYEQYF. The CDR3 bases are TGTGCCAGTAGTATCGGGACACCCCACTCCTACGAGCAGTACTTC.

J is TRBJ1-1 and V is TRBV11-2; no clear D gene. The CDR3 runs to 10 residues. Trimming stripped 3 bases from V and 12 bases from J, with 8 bases between. The germline V gene has CDR1 SGHAT and CDR2 FQNNGV. The CDR3 sequence: CASSFGETFF. The DNA for the CDR3 is TGTGCCAGCAGCTTTGGGGAGACTTTCTTT.

The chain employs TRBV15 and TRBJ2-3; 7 bases align to TRBD1. Germline trimming cut 1 base from V and 6 bases from J; bases unmatched to any gene: 4. Per the germline V gene, CDR1 is LNHNV and CDR2 is YYDKDF (reference sequence). This CDR3 has 14 residues. CDR3 residues: CATSRVGGADTQYF. CDR3 in DNA: TGTGCCACCAGCAGAGTAGGGGGCGCGGATACGCAGTATTTT.

V gene TRBV28 combines with J gene TRBJ2-7, with 8 bases fitting TRBD2. The germline V gene encodes CDR1 MDHEN and CDR2 SYDVKM. The CDR3 consists of 18 residues. With V trimmed by 4 bases and J by 4 bases, 18 bases remained unmatched. CDR3 loop: CASSYFPGGTSEVYEQYF. CDR3 bases: TGTGCCAGCAGTTATTTTCCGGGGGGGACATCCGAGGTGTACGAGCAGTACTTC.

The genes are TRBV6-5 and TRBJ2-7; 7 nucleotides line up with TRBD2. Germline V lookup: CDR1 MNHEY, CDR2 SVGAGI. This CDR3 is 15 amino acids long. V lost 6 bases to trimming and J lost 6 bases; unmatched junction nucleotides: 14. CDR3 region: CASSPYKAGESEQYF. DNA for the CDR3: TGTGCCAGCAGCCCTTACAAGGCGGGAGAGAGCGAGCAGTACTTC.

The chain joins TRBV7-9 to TRBJ2-3; the D is unclear. The CDR3 has 10 residues. Between the trimmed V and J ends, which lost 9 bases and 6 bases, there was a span of 7 bases. Germline-derived CDR1 and CDR2 are SEHNR and FQNEAQ (reference sequence). DNA of the CDR3: TGTGCCAGTGCGTGGGATACGCAGTATTTT. Translated: CASAWDTQYF.

This clone came up once. The V gene is TRBV6-1, the J gene TRBJ2-7; 10 bases line up with TRBD1. The trim removed 5 bases at V and 6 bases at J, leaving 10 bases unmatched. The CDR3 sequence is 15 residues long. Germline CDR1 reads MNHNS; CDR2 reads SASEGT. The CDR3 reads CASSPGQGRAGEQYF. CDR3 DNA sequence: TGTGCCAGCAGTCCGGGACAGGGGCGGGCTGGCGAGCAGTACTTC.

The chain couples TRBV2 to TRBJ2-1; tentative D call: TRBD2 (5 bases). The V gene lost 5 bases and the J gene lost 3 bases, with 8 bases spanning the gap. This CDR3 has 13 amino acids. Germline V lookup: CDR1 SNHLY, CDR2 FYNNEI. For the CDR3, the DNA is TGTGCCAGCAGTTTCGGGAACTACAATGAGCAGTTCTTC. Translation gives CASSFGNYNEQFF.

The chain recombines TRBV7-9 with TRBJ2-7; tentatively, D is TRBD2 (7 bases). This CDR3 is 15 amino acids long. Trimming took off 2 bases at V and 5 bases at J, with 16 bases between the two ends. Germline V gene data show CDR1 as SEHNR and CDR2 as FQNEAQ (reference sequence). The CDR3 here is CASSLYPRGGHEQYF. Here the CDR3 DNA reads TGTGCCAGCAGCTTATATCCCCGCGGGGGCCACGAGCAGTACTTC.

The sample holds one count of this clone. The chain joins TRBV19 to TRBJ2-1; D call uncertain. The CDR3 length is 12 residues. V was trimmed by 6 bases and J by 3 bases, leaving 6 bases between them. CDR1 and CDR2 (germline): LNHDA, SQIVND (reference sequence). The CDR3, as DNA: TGTGCCAGTAGGGGCCTCTACAATGAGCAGTTCTTC. Its protein is CASRGLYNEQFF.

This clone was observed once. The gene calls are TRBV28 and TRBJ2-3; TRBD2 is a possible D gene (6 bases). CDR3 length equals 16 residues. Trimming cost V 3 bases and J 0 bases, with 13 bases left between them. The V gene's germline CDR1 is MDHEN and CDR2 SYDVKM. CDR3 bases: TGTGCCAGCAGTTTTCCCCGGGAGTGGAGCACAGATACGCAGTATTTT. Protein product: CASSFPREWSTDTQYF.

The gene calls are TRBV10-1 and TRBJ2-3, with TRBD2 as a possible D gene (6 bases). The length of the CDR3 is 16 residues. The ends were cut back, 0 bases at V and 0 bases at J, with 10 bases in the middle. CDR1 and CDR2 from the germline V gene are WNHNN and SYGVQD (reference sequence). DNA for the CDR3: TGCGCCAGCAGTGAGTCGGGTAGCGGTAGCACAGATACGCAGTATTTT. It specifies CASSESGSGSTDTQYF.

The gene calls are TRBV27 and TRBJ1-1, with a possible D match to TRBD1 (5 bases). The germline V and J ends were trimmed by 6 bases and 0 bases, with 20 bases remaining between them. The CDR3 is 17 amino acids. Germline values: CDR1 MNHEY, CDR2 SMNVEV (reference sequence). In DNA, the CDR3 is TGTGCCAGCAGCCGATGGACGGGGACGGGGATGAACACTGAAGCTTTCTTT. Protein sequence: CASSRWTGTGMNTEAFF.

The chain joins TRBV19 to TRBJ2-2; 14 nucleotides match TRBD2. This CDR3 has 18 amino acids. Germline V gives CDR1 LNHDA, CDR2 SQIVND (reference sequence). The J segment lost 3 bases and the V segment lost 5 bases, leaving 8 bases of the junction unmatched. The CDR3 coding sequence is TGTGCCAGTAGTTTTCCGGGACTAGCGGGAGAGGACACCGGGGAGCTGTTTTTT. It is translated as CASSFPGLAGEDTGELFF.